These 12 T cell receptor beta chains share one sample of origin, sequenced in a study of monozygotic twins with inflammatory bowel disease. TCRdb re-called the 5' RACE reads and catalogs CDR3 proteins one per entry, DNA excluded. This sample's table has about 300,000 distinct CDR3 sequences. The specimen was blood. The source is a human donor with ulcerative colitis or Crohn's disease, or a healthy co-twin of an affected twin (not recorded which).

The CDR3 reads CASSPRVAGGTGELFF. The chain carries TRBV12-3 or TRBV12-4 and TRBJ2-2; the TCRdb D gene call, TRBD2, has no DNA to confirm it. This CDR3 contains 16 residues.

The rearrangement links TRBV30 to TRBJ2-1; the D gene TCRdb calls, TRBD2, cannot be checked with no DNA. Germline assignment: CDR1 GTSNPN and CDR2 SVGIG (reference sequence). This CDR3 spans 16 amino acids. CDR3 amino acids: CAFPTSGGNSYNEQFF.

This sequence joins TRBV6-2 or TRBV6-3 and TRBJ1-2; there is no DNA to check the TCRdb D call of TRBD1. There are 15 residues in the CDR3. CDR1 and CDR2 from the germline V gene are MNHEY and SVGEGT. The CDR3 loop reads CASSYPGTGTAGYTF.

CDR3 residues: CASSVFPSEQFF. The rearrangement links TRBV19 to TRBJ2-1; TCRdb's D gene call, TRBD1, goes unchecked for lack of DNA. This CDR3 comprises 12 residues. Germline V gene sequence: CDR1 LNHDA, CDR2 SQIVND (reference sequence).

The chain is built from TRBV7-2 and TRBJ2-3. Looked up from germline, CDR1 is SGHTA and CDR2 is FQGNSA. The CDR3 has 15 amino acids. The CDR3: CASSLRSGNTDTQYF.

The chain joins TRBV2 to TRBJ1-3. CDR3 length equals 15 residues. The germline V gene encodes CDR1 SNHLY and CDR2 FYNNEI. The CDR3 sequence is CASSKGMSSGNTIYF.

The rearrangement uses TRBV18 and TRBJ1-1. The CDR3 is 12 residues long. Germline assignment: CDR1 KGHSH and CDR2 LQKENI. The CDR3 reads CASSQTNTEAFF.

The chain has TRBV7-2 and TRBJ1-4. There are 12 residues in the CDR3. Germline values: CDR1 SGHTA, CDR2 FQGNSA. The CDR3 is CASSYRSEKLFF.

The chain combines TRBV2 with TRBJ1-5. Germline V lookup: CDR1 SNHLY, CDR2 FYNNEI. The CDR3 is made up of 13 amino acids. CDR3 in amino acids: CASSESVQQPQHF. The full variable domain, its missing parts supplied by reference TRBV2 and TRBJ1-5, is EPEVTQTPSHQVTQMGQEVILRCVPISNHLYFYWYRQILGQKVEFLVSFYNNEISEKSEIFDDQFSVERPDGSNFTLKIRSTKLEDSAMYFCASSESVQQPQHFGDGTRLSIL.

The rearrangement joins TRBV4-3 to TRBJ2-1. The CDR3 spans 15 residues. From germline, CDR1 is LGHNA and CDR2 YSLEER. CDR3 loop: CASSQVHGLYNEQFF.

The rearrangement joins TRBV19 to TRBJ2-7. CDR3 length equals 14 residues. Germline assignment: CDR1 LNHDA and CDR2 SQIVND (reference sequence). The CDR3 spells CASSPQRTSYEQYF.

V is TRBV20-1 and J is TRBJ2-7; TCRdb gives TRBD1 as the D gene, but with no DNA this cannot be confirmed. CDR1 is DFQATT, CDR2 SNEGSKA, per germline (reference sequence). The CDR3 runs to 13 residues. This chain's CDR3 is CSARVEGGYEQYF.